A selection of T cell receptor beta chains follows, all from one sample in a study of blood T cell repertoires in COVID-19. Using immunoSEQ multiplex PCR, the repertoire was profiled, and TCRdb retains in-frame clones only, with some absent. This sample yields fewer than 350,000 clones, of which about four fifths are seen a single time; just under 3% belongs to the top ten. The sequenced sample consisted of peripheral blood. All receptors come from a woman aged 55-70 years with active or convalescent COVID-19. The CDR3 runs from the conserved cysteine through the conserved F or W. The D gene is left open where the match is weak. Where a row states a size, it is once, few, many or the class of an expanded clone; other rows omit it.

CDR3 DNA: TGCGCCAGCAGCTTGGGCGGCCCCCGGGGGGCCCATAATTCACCCCTCCACTTT
CDR3 protein: CASSLGGPRGAHNSPLHF
D gene: .
clone size: few
V gene: TRBV5-1
J gene: TRBJ1-6

CDR3 DNA: TGTGCCAGCAGCCCCGGGGGGGACACAGATACGCAGTATTTT
CDR3 protein: CASSPGGDTDTQYF
D gene: TRBD2
clone size: .
V gene: TRBV9
J gene: TRBJ2-3

CDR3 DNA: TGTGCCAGCAGCTTAAGTAACAGGGTCTACGAGCAGTACTTC
CDR3 protein: CASSLSNRVYEQYF
D gene: .
clone size: once
V gene: TRBV11-2
J gene: TRBJ2-7

CDR3 DNA: TGTGCCAGCAGCTTAACAGGGATGAACACTGAAGCTTTCTTT
CDR3 protein: CASSLTGMNTEAFF
D gene: .
clone size: .
V gene: TRBV7-2
J gene: TRBJ1-1

CDR3 DNA: TGTGCCATCAGTGAGAGGGAGGCGGGGGGCCTCATGAACACTGAAGCTTTCTTT
CDR3 protein: CAISEREAGGLMNTEAFF
D gene: .
clone size: few
V gene: TRBV10-3
J gene: TRBJ1-1

CDR3 DNA: TGTGCCAGTAGTATCCGGGACTTAACCTACGAGCAGTACTTC
CDR3 protein: CASSIRDLTYEQYF
D gene: .
clone size: .
V gene: TRBV19
J gene: TRBJ2-7

CDR3 DNA: TGCAGCGTCGGACAGGGGTATTCCTACGAGCAGTACTTC
CDR3 protein: CSVGQGYSYEQYF
D gene: TRBD1
clone size: .
V gene: TRBV29-1
J gene: TRBJ2-7

CDR3 DNA: TGTGCCAGCAGCCCGATGGGCGGGGGCCTCTACAATGAGCAGTTCTTC
CDR3 protein: CASSPMGGGLYNEQFF
D gene: .
clone size: .
V gene: TRBV7-2
J gene: TRBJ2-1

CDR3 DNA: TGTGCCAGCAGTGAGATGAACACTGAAGCTTTCTTT
CDR3 protein: CASSEMNTEAFF
D gene: .
clone size: .
V gene: TRBV12-3/TRBV12-4
J gene: TRBJ1-1

CDR3 DNA: TGTGCCAGCAGCACAACAGGGAGAGGGAGCACTGAAGCTTTCTTT
CDR3 protein: CASSTTGRGSTEAFF
D gene: .
clone size: .
V gene: TRBV9
J gene: TRBJ1-1

CDR3 DNA: TGTGCCAGTAGTATAGAGCAGAGCAGGGGGCACGAGCAGTACTTC
CDR3 protein: CASSIEQSRGHEQYF
D gene: TRBD1
clone size: .
V gene: TRBV19
J gene: TRBJ2-7